The 10 T cell receptor beta chains given below trace back to one sample, sequenced in a study of blood T cell repertoires in COVID-19. TCRdb's table, derived via immunoSEQ multiplex PCR, lists solely in-frame clones and lacks some. This table has 150,000 to 200,000 clones, 65% to 85% appearing once. Sample: peripheral blood. All receptors derive from a human donor with acute or convalescent COVID-19. The donor label of this sample is uncertain.

The chain has TRBV10-2 and TRBJ1-4, with 7 bases aligning to TRBD1. V was clipped by 6 bases and J by 8 bases; unmatched bases: 6. The germline V gene has CDR1 WSHSY and CDR2 SAAADI. This CDR3 is built from 13 residues. The CDR3: CASSDGTDEKLFF. DNA of the CDR3: TGCGCCAGCAGCGACGGGACAGACGAAAAACTGTTTTTT.

A single count supports this clone. The chain is built from TRBV18 and TRBJ2-7, with TRBD1 identical over 12 bases. CDR1 and CDR2 (germline): KGHSH, LQKENI. V trimming: 3 bases; J trimming: 4 bases; junction bases outside the gene matches: 4. The CDR3 extends over 15 amino acids. The CDR3 loop reads CASSPGTGGMYEQYF. CDR3 DNA: TGTGCCAGCTCACCCGGGACAGGGGGCATGTACGAGCAGTACTTC.

J is TRBJ1-4 and V is TRBV7-9, with a weak D call TRBD1 (6 bases). The germline V and J ends were trimmed by 5 bases and 8 bases, with 21 bases remaining between them. There are 16 residues in the CDR3. Looked up from germline, CDR1 is SEHNR and CDR2 is FQNEAQ (reference sequence). The CDR3 reads CASSPTGGAGDEKLFF. The CDR3, as DNA: TGTGCCAGCAGCCCCACAGGTGGGGCAGGGGACGAAAAACTGTTTTTT.

The V and J genes are TRBV5-5 and TRBJ1-5, with 7 bases fitting TRBD1. Per the germline V gene, CDR1 is SGHKS and CDR2 is YYEKEE (reference sequence). The CDR3 is made up of 15 amino acids. The trim removed 0 bases at V and 2 bases at J, leaving 2 bases unmatched. This chain's CDR3 is CASSLATGGNQPQHF. The CDR3 DNA is TGTGCCAGCAGCTTGGCCACAGGGGGCAATCAGCCCCAGCATTTT. The whole variable domain, remainder taken from reference TRBV5-5 and TRBJ1-5, is DAGVTQSPTHLIKTRGQQVTLRCSPISGHKSVSWYQQVLGQGPQFIFQYYEKEERGRGNFPDRFSARQFPNYSSELNVNALLLGDSALYLCASSLATGGNQPQHFGDGTRLSIL.

The gene calls are TRBV12-3 or TRBV12-4 and TRBJ1-6; D is undetermined. With 3 bases removed from V and 9 bases from J, the gap between germline ends came to 9 bases. The CDR3 totals 13 residues. The CDR3, as DNA: TGTGCCAGCAGTTTTCAGATATCTTCACCCCTCCACTTT. It specifies CASSFQISSPLHF.

The rearrangement links TRBV3-1 (or the pseudogene TRBV3-2) to TRBJ1-1, with D unclear. Germline V CDR1 and CDR2: LGHDT, YNNKEL (reference sequence). This CDR3 spans 15 amino acids. Trimming stripped 0 bases from V and 2 bases from J, with 10 bases between. Written as DNA, the CDR3 is TGTGCCAGCAGCCAAGAGGAGACCTTTAACACTGAAGCTTTCTTT. It specifies CASSQEETFNTEAFF.

This rearrangement joins TRBV7-9 to TRBJ1-4; TRBD1 matches 10 bases. CDR1 and CDR2 from the germline V gene are SEHNR and FQNEAQ (reference sequence). The CDR3 contains 15 residues. The junction had 6 bases not matched to a gene; V was cut back by 4 bases and J by 7 bases. CDR3 DNA: TGTGCCAGCAGCTCCGACAGGGGGCGAAGTGAAAAACTGTTTTTT. Protein: CASSSDRGRSEKLFF.

The CDR3 sequence: CASTWSSGANVLTF. CDR3 nucleotides: TGTGCCAGCACCTGGAGCTCTGGGGCCAACGTCCTGACTTTC. V usage is TRBV27 and J usage is TRBJ2-6; D is undetermined. This CDR3 region has 14 residues. Germline CDR1 reads MNHEY; CDR2 reads SMNVEV (reference sequence). V gave up 7 bases and J gave up 0 bases, with 7 bases separating them.

The chain couples TRBV29-1 to TRBJ2-1, with 16 bases matching TRBD2. Trimming removed 7 bases from V and 9 bases from J; junction bases left unmatched: 12. The CDR3 runs 16 residues. Germline lookup yields CDR1 SQVTM and CDR2 ANQGSEA. The CDR3 sequence is CSAAAPGLAGGGEQFF. The CDR3 DNA follows: TGCAGCGCCGCCGCCCCGGGACTAGCGGGAGGGGGTGAGCAGTTCTTC.

The chain joins TRBV11-3 to TRBJ1-1, with 7 bases aligning to TRBD1. The CDR3 totals 14 residues. The V and J ends lost 5 bases and 0 bases, in that order; junction bases with no gene match: 3. Germline V gene lookup returns CDR1 SGHNT and CDR2 YENEEA. The CDR3 DNA follows: TGTGCCAGCAGCCAGGGGGGATTGAACACTGAAGCTTTCTTT. Protein: CASSQGGLNTEAFF.